These 23 T cell receptor beta chains share one sample of origin, sequenced in a study of T cell responses to AZD1222 COVID-19 vaccine. Using immunoSEQ multiplex PCR, the repertoire was profiled, and TCRdb retains in-frame clones only, with some absent. The sample yields some 100,000 clones, 85% to 90% seen once. Sequenced material: peripheral blood, taken on day 0 of AZD1222 vaccination. Receptor source: an adult in good health.

This chain uses TRBV2 with TRBJ1-2; TRBD1 matches 7 bases. The CDR3 contains 14 residues. The V and J ends lost 6 bases and 3 bases, in that order; junction bases with no gene match: 7. Germline V gene data show CDR1 as SNHLY and CDR2 as FYNNEI. The CDR3 reads CASSEQGPHYGYTF. CDR3 DNA: TGTGCCAGCAGCGAACAGGGGCCCCACTATGGCTACACCTTC.

The V call is TRBV19, the J call TRBJ1-5; no reliable D call. The germline gives CDR1 LNHDA, CDR2 SQIVND (reference sequence). CDR3 size: 14 residues. V lost 5 bases and J 1 base, leaving 9 bases between the germline ends. CDR3 sequence reads: CASSAGFSNQPQHF. CDR3 nucleotide sequence: TGTGCCAGTAGTGCGGGCTTCAGCAATCAGCCCCAGCATTTT.

The V gene is TRBV27, the J gene TRBJ1-3; possible D gene TRBD1, 6 bases. The germline V and J ends were trimmed by 9 bases and 3 bases, with 12 bases remaining between them. CDR3 size: 13 residues. CDR1 and CDR2 (germline): MNHEY, SMNVEV (reference sequence). This CDR3 is CARKTGNGNTIYF. The CDR3 coding sequence is TGTGCCAGGAAAACAGGGAATGGAAACACCATATATTTT.

The J gene is TRBJ1-5, the V gene TRBV6-5; no reliable D call. Trimming pared 5 bases from V and 0 bases from J, leaving 5 bases between. Germline V gives CDR1 MNHEY, CDR2 SVGAGI. The CDR3 has 13 amino acids. The CDR3 sequence is CASSIHSNQPQHF. The CDR3 nucleotides are TGTGCCAGCAGTATTCATAGCAATCAGCCCCAGCATTTT.

The CDR3 bases are TGTGCCAGCAGTCATACCAGGGGGATCGGCAATCAGCCCCAGCATTTT. Its protein is CASSHTRGIGNQPQHF. The chain recombines TRBV27 with TRBJ1-5; 7 bases fit TRBD1. The CDR3 totals 16 residues. The germline V gene encodes CDR1 MNHEY and CDR2 SMNVEV (reference sequence). Trimming at V came to 5 bases and at J to 2 bases, leaving 9 bases not matched to a gene.

The chain employs TRBV18 and TRBJ2-5, with a tentative D call TRBD2 (6 bases). V was shortened by 6 bases and J by 4 bases, with 12 bases between the two germline ends. CDR1 and CDR2 (germline): KGHSH, LQKENI. The CDR3 is 13 amino acids. CDR3 in amino acids: CASSPGTRETQYF. CDR3 nucleotide sequence: TGTGCCAGCTCTCCCGGGACTCGAGAGACCCAGTACTTC. Supplemented by reference TRBV18 and TRBJ2-5, the full variable domain reads NAGVMQNPRHLVRRRGQEARLRCSPMKGHSHVYWYRQLPEEGLKFMVYLQKENIIDESGMPKERFSAEFPKEGPSILRIQQVVRGDSAAYFCASSPGTRETQYFGPGTRLLVL.

The gene calls are TRBV6-5 and TRBJ2-3, with D tentatively TRBD1 or TRBD2 (6 bases each). Germline V gives CDR1 MNHEY, CDR2 SVGAGI. V was trimmed by 6 bases and J by 2 bases, leaving 12 bases between them. This CDR3 has 14 residues. CDR3 sequence reads: CASSRGLNTDTQYF. DNA of the CDR3: TGTGCCAGCAGCCGGGGGCTAAACACAGATACGCAGTATTTT.

The chain couples TRBV27 to TRBJ2-7; 7 bases map to TRBD1. The CDR3 extends over 14 amino acids. Germline trimming cut 6 bases from V and 3 bases from J; bases unmatched to any gene: 8. The V gene's germline CDR1 is MNHEY and CDR2 SMNVEV (reference sequence). DNA of the CDR3: TGTGCCAGCAGCCGACAGGGTTTCCTCTACGAGCAGTACTTC. Its protein is CASSRQGFLYEQYF.

The rearrangement joins TRBV5-1 to TRBJ1-1; D is possibly TRBD1 (5 bases). CDR3 size: 14 residues. V shed 3 bases and J shed 1 base, with 10 bases lying between them. Germline V lookup: CDR1 SGHRS, CDR2 YFSETQ. The CDR3 loop reads CASSWGGTNTEAFF. In nucleotides, the CDR3 is TGCGCCAGCAGCTGGGGGGGAACGAACACTGAAGCTTTCTTT.

The CDR3 reads CASSTDPSSYEQYF. The CDR3 DNA reads TGTGCCAGTAGCACCGACCCGAGCTCCTACGAGCAGTACTTC. This sequence joins TRBV19 and TRBJ2-7, with D hard to call. The CDR3 spans 14 residues. Trimming pared 6 bases from V and 0 bases from J, leaving 12 bases between. Germline values: CDR1 LNHDA, CDR2 SQIVND (reference sequence).

The chain uses TRBV5-1 and TRBJ1-6; 7 nucleotides match TRBD1. Germline CDR1 SGHRS, CDR2 YFSETQ. This CDR3 has 19 residues. Losses at the gene ends were 1 base for V and 4 bases for J; bases not matched to a gene: 14. The CDR3 DNA follows: TGCGCCAGCAGCTTGACCGTGGGACAGTTTGGCGGGTATAATTCACCCCTCCACTTT. It is translated as CASSLTVGQFGGYNSPLHF.

This clone was observed a handful of times. This chain uses TRBV20-1 with TRBJ1-6; D uncertain. CDR3 length: 14 residues. Looked up from germline, CDR1 is DFQATT and CDR2 is SNEGSKA (reference sequence). Trimming took 3 bases from V and 9 from J, leaving 15 bases between them. DNA of the CDR3: TGCAGTGCTAGTAGCGACGCGGACCCTTCACCCCTCCACTTT. It yields the protein CSASSDADPSPLHF.

The rearrangement joins TRBV5-5 to TRBJ1-2; unclear D gene. V was pared by 4 bases and J by 3 bases, with 13 bases between. The CDR3 is 14 residues long. CDR1 and CDR2 (germline): SGHKS, YYEKEE (reference sequence). The CDR3 reads CASSQEKVDYGYTF. Here the CDR3 DNA reads TGTGCCAGCAGCCAAGAGAAGGTAGACTATGGCTACACCTTC.

The gene calls are TRBV28 and TRBJ1-1; TRBD1 might be the D (5 bases). V was clipped by 3 bases and J by 4 bases, with 12 bases between them. This CDR3 has 14 residues. Germline V gene lookup returns CDR1 MDHEN and CDR2 SYDVKM. The CDR3 coding sequence is TGTGCCAGCAGTTTGGGCCGGGGGGGCACTGAAGCTTTCTTT. It codes for CASSLGRGGTEAFF.

V is TRBV5-1 and J is TRBJ1-2; the match to TRBD1 covers 10 bases. Germline values: CDR1 SGHRS, CDR2 YFSETQ. This CDR3 has 15 residues. The V and J ends lost 0 bases and 6 bases, in that order; junction bases with no gene match: 5. CDR3 DNA: TGCGCCAGCAGCTTGGCGGTAGGACAGGGGGATGGCTACACCTTC. It encodes CASSLAVGQGDGYTF.

The chain recombines TRBV9 with TRBJ2-3; D perhaps matches TRBD2 (6 bases). The germline CDR1 and CDR2 sequences are SGDLS and YYNGEE. Trimming took 3 bases from V and 6 from J, leaving 17 bases between them. The CDR3 is 15 residues long. The CDR3 is CASSEGLTRVDTQYF. DNA for the CDR3: TGTGCCAGCAGCGAGGGGCTGACTAGAGTGGATACGCAGTATTTT.

The chain joins TRBV10-3 to TRBJ2-7, with 8 bases lining up with TRBD1. Trimming took 2 bases from V and 4 from J; bases not matched to a gene: 1. The CDR3 sequence is 13 residues long. CDR1 is ENHRY, CDR2 SYGVKD, per germline. The CDR3 sequence: CAISERTGYEQYF. The CDR3 DNA reads as TGTGCCATCAGTGAGAGGACAGGGTACGAGCAGTACTTC.

The chain has TRBV29-1 and TRBJ2-3, with D unclear. With 1 base removed from V and 6 bases from J, the gap between germline ends came to 11 bases. The CDR3 contains 13 residues. Germline CDR1 and CDR2: SQVTM and ANQGSEA. The DNA for the CDR3 is TGCAGCGTTGAAGTGGACGCGCGGGATACGCAGTATTTT. This gives the protein CSVEVDARDTQYF.

The genes are TRBV4-2 and TRBJ2-1; TRBD2 matches at 8 bases. CDR1 is LGHNA, CDR2 YNFKEQ, per germline. CDR3 length: 15 amino acids. Losses at the gene ends were 1 base for V and 4 bases for J; bases not matched to a gene: 3. The DNA of the CDR3 is TGTGCCAGCAGCCAAGCGGGGGGGTGGTACAATGAGCAGTTCTTC. Protein product: CASSQAGGWYNEQFF.

The J gene is TRBJ1-2, the V gene TRBV12-5, with a possible D match to TRBD1 (6 bases). The V gene lost 4 bases and the J gene lost 6 bases, with 18 bases spanning the gap. CDR3 length equals 15 residues. CDR1 and CDR2 from the germline V gene are LGHNT and FRNRAP. DNA of the CDR3: TGTGCTAGTGGTTCGGGTACAGGGCTTGTAGATGGCTACACCTTC. Protein: CASGSGTGLVDGYTF.

Only one count was recorded for this clone. The chain combines TRBV10-3 with TRBJ1-3, with D hard to call. V lost 7 bases to trimming and J lost 0 bases, with 10 bases between them. The CDR3 spans 14 residues. The germline V gene encodes CDR1 ENHRY and CDR2 SYGVKD. CDR3 amino acids: CAITEQTSGNTIYF. Written as DNA, the CDR3 is TGTGCCATCACCGAACAAACCTCTGGAAACACCATATATTTT.

This rearrangement joins TRBV3-1 (or the pseudogene TRBV3-2) to TRBJ1-1; 7 bases line up with TRBD1. Germline V gene lookup returns CDR1 LGHDT and CDR2 YNNKEL (reference sequence). There are 14 residues in the CDR3. V gave up 3 bases and J gave up 11 bases; unmatched junction bases: 12. CDR3 sequence: CASSHLGQANSAFF. In DNA, the CDR3 is TGTGCCAGCAGCCACCTCGGACAGGCGAATAGTGCTTTCTTT.

The chain recombines TRBV7-3 with TRBJ1-2; 11 nucleotides agree with TRBD1. The J segment lost 7 bases and the V segment lost 3 bases, leaving 1 base of the junction unmatched. This CDR3 has 13 residues. Germline assignment: CDR1 SGHTA and CDR2 FQGTGA. The CDR3 DNA reads as TGTGCCAGCAGCTTGGACAGGGGGCTTGGCTACACCTTC. It is translated as CASSLDRGLGYTF.